A single T cell receptor beta chain is shown here with its context. The isolated RNA, all of it, was reverse transcribed, so expressed TCRB transcripts were what got sequenced. TCRdb's copy holds only in-frame clones and misses some; the assay was immunoSEQ multiplex PCR. The profile covers roughly 450,000 clones, with approximately 15% appearing a single time and roughly 0.04% taken by the ten largest. The data belong to a study of beta chain features in type 1 diabetes. Germline V gene data show CDR1 as KGHSH and CDR2 as LQKENI. Trimming took 2 bases from V and 5 from J; bases not matched to a gene: 3. CDR3 length: 14 amino acids.

The V gene is TRBV18, the J gene TRBJ2-1, with 7 positions matching TRBD2. The sequenced material came from naive CD4+ T cells from blood. This receptor was identified in a man aged 25-45 years in good health. CDR3 residues: CASSPRSGNNEQFF. The CDR3 DNA is TGTGCCAGCTCACCAAGAAGCGGGAACAATGAGCAGTTCTTC.